This T cell receptor beta chain was observed in a study of beta chain features in type 1 diabetes listed by TCRdb under 2018. Describing the broader study: No differences in mean age, gender distribution, total cell number or subset yield were found between patients and healthy donors. Across all samples, about 110 million sorted cells were examined, and cell number per subset correlated strongly with RNA yield. The study compared the TCRB repertoires of sorted circulating CD4+ T cell subsets in recently diagnosed type 1 diabetes patients with those in matched healthy donors. Whereas all 30 or so donors provided naive and central memory subsets, regulatory and stem cell-like memory subsets were isolated from just 8 patients and roughly eight healthy donors.

The entire amount of isolated RNA was reverse transcribed using the High Capacity cDNA Reverse Transcription Kit, so the sequenced TCRB transcripts were expressed ones. Deep immunoSEQ sequencing was performed on naive, central memory and regulatory T cell samples, with an average of around 3.4 million total reads per sample. Sorted cells were lysed in RLT buffer, and RNA was extracted using DNase-treated RNeasy Micro or Mini kits according to cell number. Each cell subset was processed on its own to prevent cross-contamination, while patient and healthy donor samples were processed together. Using the immunoSEQ multiplex PCR, TCRB sequences were amplified from cDNA into 87-bp fragments spanning the CDR3 region. Sequencing of the amplicons was done on the Illumina HiSeq platform. Per the source publication's procedure: PCR bias was computationally corrected using synthetic template baselines, reads within Hamming distance 2 were collapsed, and singletons that could not be merged were discarded. Reads were aligned to IMGT to assign V, D and J genes, CDR3 length, and insertions or deletions at six rearrangement sites. Within each subset, clonotype counts were normalized to sorted cell number, after which true diversity and Gini coefficients were computed with the tcR R package. The overlap coefficient, calculated on TCRB nucleotide sequences, was used to measure repertoire sharing. Entries here come from immuneACCESS through TCRdb and include only in-frame sequences with V and J called. Some clones fail to appear in such tables; in the studies checked, an unresolved V gene covers under half of the shortfall, and the cause of the remainder is unknown. The DNA gave D and trimming, while V, J and clone size come from that table. Here the sample has 130,000 or so clones; 15% to 20% occur a single time. Of the sample, approximately 2.5% falls within the top ten clones.

The CDR3 measures 15 amino acids from cysteine to phenylalanine. Only the CDR3 DNA is retained, 45 bases long and in frame from the first base. From V the trimming removes 4 bases and from J it removes 1 base, while the gene matches leave 7 bases of the junction unaccounted for. As encoded in the germline V gene, CDR1 is LGHNA while CDR2 is YSLEER. A few counts support this clone. Its antigen is currently not known. Base qualities are not at hand, and no much larger clone is one base apart. Each donor gave one peripheral blood draw, averaging around 0.11 L, which was collected into heparinised tubes. Naive, central memory, regulatory and stem cell-like memory CD4+ T cells were sorted on a BD FACSAria II using a panel including CD45RO, CCR7, CD25, CD127, CD95 and CD27. All sorted populations exceeded 98% purity. PBMCs were isolated right away by Lymphoprep density gradient centrifugation and were stained directly, without culture. To minimize batch effects, samples were stained and sorted in pairs, one healthy donor with one patient per experiment.

General conclusions and limits of the study: Type 1 diabetes patients showed a moderate but significant shortening of TCRB CDR3 length in all four CD4+ subsets. Sequencing cDNA rather than genomic DNA could over-represent highly expressing activated cells, although activation and CD3 levels did not differ between groups. Naive, central memory and regulatory TCRB repertoires appeared to be more similar among patients than among healthy donors. PCR may preferentially amplify shorter templates, but because patient and control samples were amplified and corrected together, any resulting skew would affect both groups equally. At VDJ recombination sites, patients with type 1 diabetes made fewer insertions and deleted more nucleotides, a pattern implying thymic rearrangement abnormalities. Only small numbers of individuals were included in the HLA sub-analyses, which left unresolved whether HLA type had any influence on TCRB rearrangement.

Material: central memory CD4+ T cells from blood. The clonotype originates from a man aged 18 to 30 with type 1 diabetes. The chain is assembled from TRBV4-3 and TRBJ2-7, with 7 bases in between that match TRBD1. This receptor has the CDR3 CASSRAQGWSYEQYF. The DNA sequence is TGCGCCAGCAGCCGCGCACAGGGGTGGTCCTACGAGCAGTACTTC.